The entry below describes one T cell receptor beta chain. Its antigen remains unidentified. J was trimmed by 5 bases and V by 4 bases; bases with no gene match: 10. The length of the CDR3 is 15 residues. Germline loops: CDR1 SNHLY, CDR2 FYNNEI. The sample comes from a study of T cell responses to AZD1222 COVID-19 vaccine. Clones were sequenced by immunoSEQ multiplex PCR, and TCRdb holds only the in-frame ones, with some missing. The table lists about 30,000 clones, approximately 90% of them singletons, with less than 55% in the top ten. Regarding the study as a whole: Donors were chiefly white British, with a greater number of females, and clonal diversity was perhaps underestimated. The peak T cell response came first, and repertoires were sampled only after it.

V usage is TRBV2 and J usage is TRBJ2-5; 7 positions agree with TRBD1. The specimen comprised peripheral blood, sampled on day 0 of AZD1222 vaccination. The sequence derives from an adult in good health. CDR3 bases: TGTGCCAGCAGTGTGGGGCAGGGGGTTGAGGAGACCCAGTACTTC. This encodes CASSVGQGVEETQYF.